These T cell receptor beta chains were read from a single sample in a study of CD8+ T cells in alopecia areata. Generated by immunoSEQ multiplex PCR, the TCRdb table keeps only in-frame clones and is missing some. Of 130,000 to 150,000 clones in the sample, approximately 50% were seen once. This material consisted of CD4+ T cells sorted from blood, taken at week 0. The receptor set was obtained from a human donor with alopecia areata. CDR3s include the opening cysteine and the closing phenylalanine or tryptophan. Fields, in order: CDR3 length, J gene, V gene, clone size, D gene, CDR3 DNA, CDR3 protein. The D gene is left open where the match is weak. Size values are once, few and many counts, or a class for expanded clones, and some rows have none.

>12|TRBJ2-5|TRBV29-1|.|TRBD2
TGCAGCGCCGGGGGGATACAAGAGACCCAGTACTTC
CSAGGIQETQYF
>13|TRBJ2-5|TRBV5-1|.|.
TGCGCCAGCAGCTTGGGCCCGGGAGAGACCCAGTACTTC
CASSLGPGETQYF
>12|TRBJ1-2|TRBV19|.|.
TGTGCCAGTAGCTCTATCCGGAGAGGCTACACCTTC
CASSSIRRGYTF
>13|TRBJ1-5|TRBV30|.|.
TGTGCCTGGAGTGTCGGGAAGAATCAGCCCCAGCATTTT
CAWSVGKNQPQHF
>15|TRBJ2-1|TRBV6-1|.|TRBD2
TGTGCCAGCATTTTTAGCGGGAGAAAGTCCAATGAGCAGTTCTTC
CASIFSGRKSNEQFF
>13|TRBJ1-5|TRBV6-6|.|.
TGTGCCAGCAGTTCAACGCACAATCAGCCCCAGCATTTT
CASSSTHNQPQHF
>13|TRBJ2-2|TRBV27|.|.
TGTGCCAGCAGTTTGGTTAACACCGGGGAGCTGTTTTTT
CASSLVNTGELFF
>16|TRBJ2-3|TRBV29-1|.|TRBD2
TGCAGCGTTGAAGATCGGCTAGCGGGCCGCACAGATACGCAGTATTTT
CSVEDRLAGRTDTQYF
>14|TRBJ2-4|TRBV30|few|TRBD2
TGTGCCTGGAGCCCGGGAGGACTCAAAAACATTCAGTACTTC
CAWSPGGLKNIQYF
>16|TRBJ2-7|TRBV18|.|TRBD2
TGTGCCAGCTCACCACCTTCGGGACTAGCGGGCTACGAGCAGTACTTC
CASSPPSGLAGYEQYF
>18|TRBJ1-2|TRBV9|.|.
TGTGCCAGCAGCGAAAAAAATCGGGCCTCGGGCACTGGCTATGGCTACACCTTC
CASSEKNRASGTGYGYTF
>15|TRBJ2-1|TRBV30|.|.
TGTGCCTGGAGATCAGCCCCCGCCCTTGGCAATGAGCAGTTCTTC
CAWRSAPALGNEQFF
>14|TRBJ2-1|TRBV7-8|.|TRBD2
TGTGCCAGCAGCCTATTGGGACTAGCAGACGGGCAGTTCTTC
CASSLLGLADGQFF
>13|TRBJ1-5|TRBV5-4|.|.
TGTGCCAGCAGTTCGGACCCCAAGCAGCCCCAGCATTTT
CASSSDPKQPQHF
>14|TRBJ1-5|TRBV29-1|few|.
TGCAGCGTTGGAGGGGGGAGAAGCAATCAGCCCCAGCATTTT
CSVGGGRSNQPQHF
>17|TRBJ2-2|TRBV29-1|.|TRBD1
TGCAGCGCGGGCGGTACGGGACAGGGGGTTGGCACCGGGGAGCTGTTTTTT
CSAGGTGQGVGTGELFF
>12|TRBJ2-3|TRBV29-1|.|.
TGCAGCGTTGGCCGGGACACAGATACGCAGTATTTT
CSVGRDTDTQYF
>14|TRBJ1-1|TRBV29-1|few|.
TGCAGCGTTGAAGATGGGAGGGGGAACACTGAAGCTTTCTTT
CSVEDGRGNTEAFF
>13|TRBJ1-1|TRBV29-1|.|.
TGCAGCGTCGTTTTCGGCCTGAACACTGAAGCTTTCTTT
CSVVFGLNTEAFF
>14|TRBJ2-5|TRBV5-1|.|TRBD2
TGCGCCAGCAGCATAGAGCGGGGACAAGAGACCCAGTACTTC
CASSIERGQETQYF
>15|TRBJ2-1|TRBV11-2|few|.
TGTGCCAGCAGCTTAGGGGGAGCAGACTACAATGAGCAGTTCTTC
CASSLGGADYNEQFF
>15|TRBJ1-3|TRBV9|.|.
TGTGCCAGCAGCCCCATAGCTCGTCCTGGAAACACCATATATTTT
CASSPIARPGNTIYF
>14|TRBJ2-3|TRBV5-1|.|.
TGCGCCAGCCGGACGGTCCTTAGCACAGATACGCAGTATTTT
CASRTVLSTDTQYF
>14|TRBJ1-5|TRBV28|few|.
TGTGCCAGCACAGGGCCAGATAAACATCAGCCCCAGCATTTT
CASTGPDKHQPQHF
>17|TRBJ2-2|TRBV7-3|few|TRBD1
TGTGCCAGCAGCCCTGGGACAGGGGTCCCCAGGGCCGGGGAGCTGTTTTTT
CASSPGTGVPRAGELFF
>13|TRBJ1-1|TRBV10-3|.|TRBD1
TGTGCCATCCAAACGTACAGGGGGACTGAAGCTTTCTTT
CAIQTYRGTEAFF
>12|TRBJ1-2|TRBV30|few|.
TGTGCCTGGAGTGTAGGTGTACATGGCTACACCTTC
CAWSVGVHGYTF
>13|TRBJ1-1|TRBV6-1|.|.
TGTGCCAGCAGTCAATCCCTGAACACTGAAGCTTTCTTT
CASSQSLNTEAFF
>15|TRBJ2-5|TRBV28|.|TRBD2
TGTGCCAGCAGACTAGCGGGAGTGTACCAAGAGACCCAGTACTTC
CASRLAGVYQETQYF
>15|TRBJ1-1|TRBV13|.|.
TGTGCCAGCAGCTTAGGTGGGGGGCGGATCACTGAAGCTTTCTTT
CASSLGGGRITEAFF
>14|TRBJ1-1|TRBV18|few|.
TGTGCCAGCTCGCTCAAACCAGAAGGCACTGAAGCTTTCTTT
CASSLKPEGTEAFF
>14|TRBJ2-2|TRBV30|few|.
TGTGCCTGGAGGGGGCTAGCGAACACCGGGGAGCTGTTTTTT
CAWRGLANTGELFF
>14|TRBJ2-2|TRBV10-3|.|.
TGTGCCATCAGTACTAGCAAAAACACCGGGGAGCTGTTTTTT
CAISTSKNTGELFF
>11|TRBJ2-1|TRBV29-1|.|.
TGCAGCGTTGAGAGGGGTAATGAGCAGTTCTTC
CSVERGNEQFF
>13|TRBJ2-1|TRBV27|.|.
TGTGCCAGCAGTTTGGGGAGGAAGAATGAGCAGTTCTTC
CASSLGRKNEQFF
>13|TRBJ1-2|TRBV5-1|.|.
TGCGCCAGCAGCCGGGACGGAAACTATGGCTACACCTTC
CASSRDGNYGYTF
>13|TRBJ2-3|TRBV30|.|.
TGTGCCTGGAGTTCCCACCTCCTAGATACGCAGTATTTT
CAWSSHLLDTQYF
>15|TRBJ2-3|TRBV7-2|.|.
TGTGCCAGCAGCGAGATACAGGGCCTAGGGGATACGCAGTATTTT
CASSEIQGLGDTQYF
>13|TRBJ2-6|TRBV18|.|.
TGTGCCAGCTCAGAGTCTGGGGCCAACGTCCTGACTTTC
CASSESGANVLTF
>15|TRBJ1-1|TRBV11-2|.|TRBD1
TGTGCCAGCAGCACAACCAGGGGGCGTAGCTTAGAGGCTTTCTTT
CASSTTRGRSLEAFF
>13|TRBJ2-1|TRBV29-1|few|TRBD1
TGCAGCGTTGTACGGAACAGGGGCGATGAGCAGTTCTTC
CSVVRNRGDEQFF
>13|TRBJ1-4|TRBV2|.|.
TGTGCCAGCAGGACGGGTCGGGTCGAGAAACTGTTTTTT
CASRTGRVEKLFF
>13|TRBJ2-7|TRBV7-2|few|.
TGTGCCAGCGGCCCATGGTTCTCCTACGAGCAGTACTTC
CASGPWFSYEQYF
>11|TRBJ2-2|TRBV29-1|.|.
TGCAGCGTTAGCACCACCGGGGAGCTGTTTTTT
CSVSTTGELFF
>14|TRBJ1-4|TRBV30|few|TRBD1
TGTGCCTGGAGCCAGGACAGGGAGGATGAAAAACTGTTTTTT
CAWSQDREDEKLFF
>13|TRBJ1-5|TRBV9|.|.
TGTGCCAGCAGCGCCTCGTTCAATCAGCCCCAGCATTTT
CASSASFNQPQHF